This TCR beta chain was observed in a study of blood T cell repertoires in COVID-19 (dated by TCRdb to the early 2020s). With respect to the entire study: Collaborator samples came from the United States, Italy and Spain and covered acute and convalescent phases of COVID-19. The material from the prospective study consisted of cDNA or gDNA derived from T cells, B-cell-depleted T cells, or PBMCs. The dataset comprised deeply sampled blood TCRbeta repertoires from subjects exposed to, actively infected with, or recovered from COVID-19. A freely available public database, intended as a resource for researchers studying the immune response to SARS-CoV-2, is where the repertoires were released. The samples were drawn from two sources: the first 160 participants of the ongoing ImmuneRACE study, and about 1,300 subjects contributed by 6 global collaborators. A de-identified subject ID, COVID-19 status, age in years and sex were almost always included in the sample metadata. Where available, HLA class I and class II types were taken from metadata supplied by the sample provider and were not determined by assay-based typing. The paper as a whole reports these results and caveats: The amount of clinical and demographic metadata varied by source and participant and was provided uncurated.

Sequences LGHNA (CDR1) and YSLEER (CDR2) are obtained from the germline V gene. Between the V and J ends, shortened by 0 bases and 9 bases respectively, the junction contains 3 bases. Inclusive of the bounding cysteine and phenylalanine, the CDR3 is 12 residues long. The entry retains the CDR3 DNA only, 36 bases that are in frame from base 1. One collaborating source in Seattle enrolled patients while the patients were actively infected and followed the patients over time throughout the course of disease. Each collaborating institution followed its own protocols to collect whole blood in K2EDTA tubes. For TCRbeta analysis, collaborators shipped samples as frozen whole blood, isolated PBMCs, or DNA extracted from either of those sample types. TCRbeta CDR3 regions were amplified from genomic DNA using the immunoSEQ Assay, a bias-controlled multiplex PCR. As for the authors' bioinformatics: The number of nucleated cells in each sample was estimated by amplification of reference gene primers within the assay. To quantify the absolute abundance of each unique TCRbeta CDR3 rearrangement, sequence reads were collapsed and filtered. For each sample, productive Simpson clonality was calculated by taking the square root of Simpson's diversity index across productive rearrangements. Not all clones reach the TCRdb copy of this immuneACCESS table, which keeps in-frame sequences only. Checked studies attribute under half of the gap to unresolved V genes and leave the rest unexplained. V, J and clone size are taken as reported in that table, and D and trimming were inferred from the DNA itself. Recorded for this sample are some 300,000 clones; approximately 90% of them occurred a single time. The ten top clones hold over 5.5% of the sample.

This clone is a singleton in its sample. Its recognized antigen is unknown. Base qualities are missing; no much larger clone stands one base away. Recombination linked TRBV4-3 to TRBJ1-6, with the identity of the D gene unclear. This clonotype originated in a woman aged 45-60 years with COVID-19, enrolled during active disease. Source material: peripheral blood. The base sequence is TGCGCCAGCAGCCAAGATCGTTCACCCCTCCACTTT. It specifies CASSQDRSPLHF.